The 31 T cell receptor beta chains in this list originate from one sample, sequenced in a study of cytomegalovirus exposure and HLA in healthy donors. 60 Vbeta and 13 Jbeta primers were used in PCR. Data came from immunoSEQ multiplex PCR; TCRdb stores just in-frame clones and leaves some out. The sample has 200,000 to 300,000 clones, around 80% seen once. Sequenced sample: PBMCs. The receptors shown here come from a boy between 10 and 17 years old in good health and CMV-seronegative.

The chain employs TRBV9 and TRBJ2-1, with D perhaps matching TRBD1 (6 bases). Germline assignment: CDR1 SGDLS and CDR2 YYNGEE. The CDR3 extends over 17 amino acids. The germline V and J ends were trimmed by 4 bases and 6 bases, with 23 bases remaining between them. The CDR3 protein is CASSPRTLSRGSNEQFF. In nucleotides, the CDR3 is TGTGCCAGCAGCCCCAGGACTCTAAGCAGGGGCTCCAATGAGCAGTTCTTC.

V and J are TRBV15 and TRBJ2-7; D may be TRBD2 (5 bases). V lost 0 bases, J lost 3 bases, and 9 bases lay in between. Germline V gene data show CDR1 as LNHNV and CDR2 as YYDKDF (reference sequence). The CDR3 runs to 14 residues. CDR3 sequence reads: CATSRDFRDYEQYF. In nucleotides, the CDR3 is TGTGCCACCAGCAGAGATTTTCGGGACTACGAGCAGTACTTC.

The chain carries TRBV30 and TRBJ1-1, with unresolved D. Trimming stripped 2 bases from V and 1 base from J, with 8 bases between. The CDR3 extends over 13 amino acids. From germline, CDR1 is GTSNPN and CDR2 SVGIG (reference sequence). The CDR3 reads CAWSWAPNTEAFF. The CDR3 DNA is TGTGCCTGGAGTTGGGCCCCGAACACTGAAGCTTTCTTT.

The V and J genes are TRBV5-1 and TRBJ2-5, with 7 bases fitting TRBD2. V gave up 2 bases and J gave up 5 bases; unmatched junction bases: 15. This CDR3 spans 17 amino acids. In germline, CDR1 is SGHRS, CDR2 YFSETQ. The CDR3 region is CASSFIGGGSPMETQYF. The CDR3 DNA follows: TGCGCCAGCAGCTTCATAGGTGGCGGGAGTCCCATGGAGACCCAGTACTTC.

CDR3 nucleotide sequence: TGTGCCAGCAGCTTGCTAGCTTCCACAGATACGCAGTATTTT. Translating it yields CASSLLASTDTQYF. The V and J genes are TRBV11-3 and TRBJ2-3; D may be TRBD2 (5 bases). The CDR3 length is 14 residues. V was shortened by 3 bases and J by 2 bases, with 9 bases between the two germline ends. Per the germline V gene, CDR1 is SGHNT and CDR2 is YENEEA.

The chain uses TRBV7-9 and TRBJ2-5; maybe TRBD2 (7 bases). With 0 bases removed from V and 5 bases from J, the gap between germline ends came to 13 bases. Germline CDR1 and CDR2: SEHNR and FQNEAQ (reference sequence). The CDR3 loop spans 15 amino acids. The CDR3 reads CASSLAGGGLETQYF. Here the CDR3 DNA reads TGTGCCAGCAGCTTAGCAGGGGGAGGGCTTGAGACCCAGTACTTC.

J is TRBJ2-3 and V is TRBV11-2, with D possibly being TRBD2 (5 bases). The CDR3 has 12 amino acids. The V end was cut by 3 bases, the J end by 7 bases, with 8 bases between. From germline, CDR1 is SGHAT and CDR2 FQNNGV. The DNA for the CDR3 is TGTGCCAGCAGCTTTCTAGCACATACGCAGTATTTT. Residues: CASSFLAHTQYF.

This chain connects TRBV4-1 to TRBJ2-7; TRBD1 matches 7 bases. Germline assignment: CDR1 MGHRA and CDR2 YSYEKL. The V and J ends lost 3 bases and 0 bases, in that order; junction bases with no gene match: 5. CDR3 length: 15 amino acids. This CDR3 is CASSQAGTVSYEQYF. DNA of the CDR3: TGCGCCAGCAGCCAGGCCGGGACAGTCTCCTACGAGCAGTACTTC.

The chain is built from TRBV27 and TRBJ2-3; D may be TRBD1 (6 bases). Germline CDR1 reads MNHEY; CDR2 reads SMNVEV (reference sequence). CDR3 length: 19 residues. V lost 0 bases and J lost 2, with 21 bases in between. CDR3 DNA: TGTGCCAGCAGTTTATCAAAAGATCTCAGGGGACGTCTCACAGATACGCAGTATTTT. As protein: CASSLSKDLRGRLTDTQYF.

J is TRBJ1-1 and V is TRBV6-5, with D uncertain. Trimming removed 6 bases at V and 5 bases at J, with 19 bases between. This CDR3 is built from 15 residues. The germline gives CDR1 MNHEY, CDR2 SVGAGI. The CDR3 DNA sequence: TGTGCCAGCAGCCGACCTTTTAAGCTAGGAACTGAAGCTTTCTTT. Encoded protein: CASSRPFKLGTEAFF.

There are a few counts of this clone. The chain recombines TRBV2 with TRBJ2-5, with 10 bases identical to TRBD2. CDR3 size: 15 residues. CDR1 and CDR2 (germline): SNHLY, FYNNEI. Germline trimming cut 7 bases from V and 5 bases from J; bases unmatched to any gene: 10. The CDR3 DNA reads as TGTGCCAGCACCCCGGGACTAGCGAGTTCGGAGACCCAGTACTTC. Translating gives CASTPGLASSETQYF.

This clone was seen only a few times. The chain employs TRBV11-2 and TRBJ1-1; a possible D gene is TRBD1 (5 bases). The germline V and J ends were trimmed by 4 bases and 0 bases, with 9 bases remaining between them. The CDR3 extends over 14 amino acids. The germline gives CDR1 SGHAT, CDR2 FQNNGV. Here the CDR3 reads CASSSRDLNTEAFF. CDR3 in DNA: TGTGCCAGCAGCTCGCGGGACCTGAACACTGAAGCTTTCTTT.

This clone was counted a single time. The rearrangement links TRBV11-3 to TRBJ1-2; TRBD1 is a possible D gene (6 bases). V was cut by 1 base and J by 5 bases, with 17 bases left in between. The CDR3 is made up of 16 amino acids. The V gene's germline CDR1 is SGHNT and CDR2 YENEEA. In DNA, the CDR3 is TGTGCCAGCAGCTTAGTCGTGACAGGCCAGGGGTATGGCTACACCTTC. Protein: CASSLVVTGQGYGYTF. The full variable domain, rest sourced from reference TRBV11-3 and TRBJ1-2, is EAGVVQSPRYKIIEKKQPVAFWCNPISGHNTLYWYLQNLGQGPELLIRYENEEAVDDSQLPKDRFSAERLKGVDSTLKIQPAELGDSAVYLCASSLVVTGQGYGYTFGSGTRLTVV.

The genes are TRBV5-5 and TRBJ2-7, with D possibly TRBD1 on 5 matching bases. CDR3 length: 15 amino acids. CDR1 is SGHKS and CDR2 is YYEKEE in the germline V gene (reference sequence). V was clipped by 5 bases and J by 0 bases, with 15 bases between them. The CDR3 bases are TGTGCCAGCAGATTACAGGTCCTTCCCTCCTACGAGCAGTACTTC. It codes for CASRLQVLPSYEQYF.

V usage is TRBV10-1 and J usage is TRBJ2-3, with D tentatively TRBD2 (6 bases). The germline V gene has CDR1 WNHNN and CDR2 SYGVQD (reference sequence). The V end was cut by 4 bases, the J end by 5 bases, with 13 bases between. CDR3 length: 14 residues. CDR3 loop: CASSVSSDIDTQYF. DNA of the CDR3: TGCGCCAGCAGTGTTTCTAGCGACATAGATACGCAGTATTTT.

The rearrangement joins TRBV29-1 to TRBJ2-4, with TRBD1 identical over 7 bases. Trimming took 4 bases from V and 0 from J; bases not matched to a gene: 6. The CDR3 spans 15 residues. Looked up from germline, CDR1 is SQVTM and CDR2 is ANQGSEA. This CDR3 reads CSVGTRQGAKNIQYF. CDR3 coding DNA: TGCAGCGTTGGAACCCGACAGGGAGCCAAAAACATTCAGTACTTC.

This chain links TRBV30 with TRBJ1-1; D is unresolved. V lost 1 base to trimming and J lost 0 bases, with 6 bases between them. This CDR3 has 13 residues. CDR1 GTSNPN and CDR2 SVGIG come from the germline V gene (reference sequence). In DNA, the CDR3 is TGTGCCTGGAGTGGCGGAATGAACACTGAAGCTTTCTTT. Residues: CAWSGGMNTEAFF. Based on the CDR3 plus reference TRBV30 and TRBJ1-1, the full variable domain is SQTIHQWPATLVQPVGSPLSLECTVEGTSNPNLYWYRQAAGRGLQLLFYSVGIGQISSEVPQNLSASRPQDRQFILSSKKLLLSDSGFYLCAWSGGMNTEAFFGQGTRLTVV.

The rearrangement uses TRBV27 and TRBJ2-5, with D possibly TRBD1 on 6 matching bases. The end of the DNA is better explained by TRBJ2-7, so the J call may be wrong. The CDR3 sequence is 13 residues long. Germline CDR1 and CDR2: MNHEY and SMNVEV (reference sequence). The DNA for the CDR3 is TGTGCCAGCAGTTTCGGGACAACCTACGAGCAGTACTTC. Amino acid sequence: CASSFGTTYEQYF.

The rearrangement uses TRBV11-2 and TRBJ2-7; 8 bases match TRBD1. Germline values: CDR1 SGHAT, CDR2 FQNNGV. This CDR3 is 13 amino acids long. Trimming took 4 bases from V and 7 from J; bases not matched to a gene: 6. CDR3: CASSSQGAGEQYF. In DNA form, the CDR3 reads TGTGCCAGCAGCTCGCAGGGGGCTGGTGAGCAGTACTTC.

This CDR3 is CASSLTPSTGPYEQYF. In nucleotides, the CDR3 is TGTGCCAGCAGCTTAACCCCCTCGACAGGTCCCTACGAGCAGTACTTC. This sequence joins TRBV7-3 and TRBJ2-7, with D possibly matching TRBD1 (6 bases). The CDR3 is 16 residues long. V was cut by 0 bases and J by 2 bases, with 14 bases left in between. CDR1 SGHTA and CDR2 FQGTGA come from the germline V gene.

This clone appeared a few times. This sequence joins TRBV30 and TRBJ1-1; D ambiguous. This CDR3 is 14 amino acids long. V gave up 4 bases and J gave up 5 bases, with 17 bases separating them. Germline V gene sequence: CDR1 GTSNPN, CDR2 SVGIG (reference sequence). DNA for the CDR3: TGTGCCTGGACCAGCAGAGGGTTCGGAACTGAAGCTTTCTTT. Its protein product is CAWTSRGFGTEAFF.

The V and J genes are TRBV4-2 and TRBJ1-2, with D perhaps matching TRBD1 (5 bases). CDR1 and CDR2 (germline): LGHNA, YNFKEQ. The CDR3 runs to 17 residues. Trimming cost V 5 bases and J 0 bases, with 19 bases left between them. This CDR3 reads CASSKRQTPNTNYGYTF. The CDR3 DNA sequence: TGTGCCAGCAGCAAACGACAGACGCCGAATACTAACTATGGCTACACCTTC.

V and J are TRBV25-1 and TRBJ1-4; 9 bases are a match to TRBD1. V trimming: 0 bases; J trimming: 8 bases; junction bases outside the gene matches: 13. The CDR3 has 18 residues. The germline V gene encodes CDR1 MGHDK and CDR2 SYGVNS. Here the CDR3 DNA reads TGTGCCAGCAGTGAATATTTCACAGGGGGCTCGTTGAGGGAAAAACTGTTTTTT. Amino acid sequence: CASSEYFTGGSLREKLFF.

This chain joins TRBV5-4 and TRBJ1-2, with 8 bases that match TRBD1. CDR1 and CDR2 from the germline V gene are SGHNT and YYREEE (reference sequence). J gave up 4 bases and V 0 bases, and 11 bases lay outside the gene matches. This CDR3 is 17 amino acids long. Here the CDR3 DNA reads TGTGCCAGCAGCTTGGATCCCCTGGGACAGGAGGGCTATGGCTACACCTTC. This codes for CASSLDPLGQEGYGYTF.

This rearrangement joins TRBV30 to TRBJ1-6, with 7 nucleotides matching TRBD1. V lost 3 bases, J lost 8 bases, and 10 bases stayed unmatched. The CDR3 has 15 residues. Germline CDR1 GTSNPN, CDR2 SVGIG (reference sequence). The CDR3 reads CAWSLLRDSDSPLHF. Written as DNA, the CDR3 is TGTGCCTGGAGCCTCCTTCGGGACAGCGATTCACCCCTCCACTTT.

V is TRBV5-1 and J is TRBJ2-1, with D uncertain. The V gene lost 0 bases and the J gene lost 8 bases, with 9 bases spanning the gap. The CDR3 runs to 13 residues. Germline V CDR1 and CDR2: SGHRS, YFSETQ. CDR3 sequence (DNA): TGCGCCAGCAGCTTGGTTTATTTCGATGAGCAGTTCTTC. The encoded protein is CASSLVYFDEQFF.

This chain connects TRBV30 to TRBJ1-1; the D gene is possibly TRBD1 (5 bases). CDR1 is GTSNPN, CDR2 SVGIG, per germline (reference sequence). Trimming removed 2 bases from V and 0 bases from J, with 22 bases in between. The CDR3 covers 18 residues. The CDR3 DNA reads as TGTGCCTGGAGTCCCCCGCCTCCGGGACTAGACATGAACACTGAAGCTTTCTTT. As protein: CAWSPPPPGLDMNTEAFF.

This clone was detected only once. The chain employs TRBV18 and TRBJ1-6, with D hard to call. Deletions cut 6 bases from V and 8 bases from J, with 17 bases between. Germline V lookup: CDR1 KGHSH, CDR2 LQKENI. CDR3 size: 15 residues. The CDR3 nucleotides are TGTGCCAGCTCGCCCCAACTAGGGTCTGATTCACCCCTCCACTTT. Residues: CASSPQLGSDSPLHF.

The chain links TRBV30 to TRBJ2-4; 9 nucleotides match TRBD1. This CDR3 has 13 residues. The ends lost 5 bases at V and 7 bases at J; junction bases unmatched: 6. The germline gives CDR1 GTSNPN, CDR2 SVGIG (reference sequence). DNA for the CDR3: TGTGCCTGGGCCGGGACAGGGAGGAACATTCAGTACTTC. Translating gives CAWAGTGRNIQYF.

V usage is TRBV11-3 and J usage is TRBJ1-4; no clear D gene. Trimming cost V 6 bases and J 7 bases, with 12 bases left between them. Germline lookup yields CDR1 SGHNT and CDR2 YENEEA. The CDR3 extends over 13 amino acids. The DNA of the CDR3 is TGTGCCAGCAGTACGCTACGGGGTGAAAAACTGTTTTTT. It encodes CASSTLRGEKLFF.

This clone was recorded only once. The chain joins TRBV6-6 to TRBJ2-5; TRBD1 aligns across 7 bases. J was trimmed by 1 base and V by 0 bases; bases with no gene match: 2. Germline V CDR1 and CDR2: MNHNY, SVGAGI (reference sequence). The CDR3 is 15 amino acids. The chain's CDR3 is CASSYSTGLQETQYF. CDR3 nucleotides: TGTGCCAGCAGTTACTCGACAGGGCTCCAAGAGACCCAGTACTTC.